The 10 T cell receptor beta chains reported below all come from one sample, sequenced in a study of T cell repertoires in cytomegalovirus infection. TCRdb called the reads again in MiXCR, with one record for every CDR3 protein. The sample lists about 27,000 distinct CDR3 sequences; roughly a fifth were seen once. No antigens are known for them. The material was CD8+ T cells from cultured PBMCs, obtained from culture after CMV antigen stimulation. The receptors were gathered from a human donor in good health (CMV status not recorded). Some clones in this sample may be carry-over from other donors' samples.

A few counts support this clonotype. The rearrangement links TRBV7-2 to TRBJ2-5; 7 bases match TRBD2. The length of the CDR3 is 15 residues. V gave up 5 bases and J gave up 5 bases; unmatched junction bases: 11. Germline assignment: CDR1 SGHTA and CDR2 FQGNSA. The CDR3, as DNA: TGTGCCAGCAGCACCGCGGTGGGAGCGGGGGAGACCCAGTACTTC. Amino acids: CASSTAVGAGETQYF.

This clonotype was picked up a small number of times. The genes are TRBV7-9 and TRBJ1-3; 7 bases map to TRBD1. J lost 0 bases, V lost 5 bases, and 4 bases had no gene match. Germline assignment: CDR1 SEHNR and CDR2 FQNEAQ (reference sequence). CDR3 size: 15 residues. CDR3 coding DNA: TGTGCCAGCAGCCCTCACAGGGGCTCTGGAAACACCATATATTTT. Translating gives CASSPHRGSGNTIYF.

This clonotype has a count of ten or more. V gene TRBV6-2 or TRBV6-3 combines with J gene TRBJ2-7; perhaps TRBD2 as D (5 bases). CDR3 length: 15 amino acids. The ends were cut back, 6 bases at V and 3 bases at J, with 18 bases in the middle. Germline V gene sequence: CDR1 MNHEY, CDR2 SVGEGT. The CDR3 loop is CASSQLSRRDYEQYF. The CDR3 nucleotides read TGTGCCAGCAGCCAGCTATCCCGACGGGACTACGAGCAGTACTTC.

The chain recombines TRBV5-6 with TRBJ1-6, with a tentative D call TRBD1 (5 bases). The CDR3 contains 15 residues. The V end was cut by 4 bases, the J end by 3 bases, with 11 bases between. The germline gives CDR1 SGHDT, CDR2 YYEEEE. The CDR3 region is CASSGGTVYNSPLHF. In DNA form, the CDR3 reads TGTGCCAGCAGCGGGGGGACGGTCTATAATTCACCCCTCCACTTT. Supplemented by reference TRBV5-6 and TRBJ1-6, the full variable domain reads DAGVTQSPTHLIKTRGQQVTLRCSPKSGHDTVSWYQQALGQGPQFIFQYYEEEERQRGNFPDRFSGHQFPNYSSELNVNALLLGDSALYLCASSGGTVYNSPLHFGNGTRLTVT.

This clonotype showed up just a few times. The gene calls are TRBV7-2 and TRBJ2-3; D ambiguous. The V and J ends lost 1 base and 0 bases respectively, with 2 bases between them. The germline gives CDR1 SGHTA, CDR2 FQGNSA. There are 13 residues in the CDR3. DNA for the CDR3: TGTGCCAGCAGCTTAGGGAGCACAGATACGCAGTATTTT. It is translated as CASSLGSTDTQYF. Using reference TRBV7-2 and TRBJ2-3 for the parts outside the CDR3, the full variable domain is GAGVSQSPSNKVTEKGKDVELRCDPISGHTALYWYRQSLGQGLEFLIYFQGNSAPDKSGLPSDRFSAERTGGSVSTLTIQRTQQEDSAVYLCASSLGSTDTQYFGPGTRLTVL.

The chain recombines TRBV7-2 with TRBJ1-2, with D hard to call. V shed 3 bases and J shed 0 bases, with 11 bases lying between them. This CDR3 has 15 amino acids. Germline-derived CDR1 and CDR2 are SGHTA and FQGNSA. The CDR3 reads CASSLMGGSNYGYTF. CDR3 in DNA: TGTGCCAGCAGCTTGATGGGTGGGTCTAACTATGGCTACACCTTC.

This clonotype was found many times. V is TRBV7-2 and J is TRBJ2-5, with 14 bases lining up with TRBD2. Germline assignment: CDR1 SGHTA and CDR2 FQGNSA. Trimming cost V 5 bases and J 4 bases; bases outside gene matches: 3. The CDR3 has 15 residues. Here the CDR3 DNA reads TGTGCCAGCAGCCGACTAGCGGGGGGGCGAGAGACCCAGTACTTC. Translating gives CASSRLAGGRETQYF.

This clonotype was observed a handful of times. V gene TRBV6-1 combines with J gene TRBJ2-3, with D perhaps TRBD2 (6 bases). There are 14 residues in the CDR3. Trimming cost V 4 bases and J 9 bases, with 17 bases left between them. Germline CDR1 and CDR2: MNHNS and SASEGT. In DNA form, the CDR3 reads TGTGCCAGCAGTGCGATACTAGCACAGATAACGCAGTATTTT. Encoded protein: CASSAILAQITQYF.

For the CDR3, the DNA is TGTGCCAGCAGCTCCCCTCCTGAAAAACTGTTTTTT. Residues: CASSSPPEKLFF. This chain joins TRBV7-2 and TRBJ1-4, with D unresolved. The CDR3 totals 12 residues. V lost 4 bases to trimming and J lost 7 bases, with 7 bases between them. From germline, CDR1 is SGHTA and CDR2 FQGNSA.

The rearrangement uses TRBV19 and TRBJ1-1; D is ambiguous. The CDR3 is 14 residues long. Per the germline V gene, CDR1 is LNHDA and CDR2 is SQIVND (reference sequence). V was shortened by 0 bases and J by 1 base, with 6 bases between the two germline ends. The CDR3 region is CASSIDEANTEAFF. The DNA for the CDR3 is TGTGCCAGTAGTATAGATGAAGCGAACACTGAAGCTTTCTTT.